These 11 T cell receptor beta chains were all obtained from the same sample, sequenced in a study of T cell repertoires in cytomegalovirus infection. TCRdb processed the reads anew with MiXCR; each CDR3 protein has one entry. The sample shows 830,000 or so distinct CDR3 sequences, about 31% of them seen only once. These receptors have no identified antigens. The starting material was cultured CD8+ T cells from PBMCs, obtained from culture after CMV antigen stimulation. The source is a human donor in good health (CMV status not recorded). Some clones in this sample may be carry-over from other donors' samples.

This clonotype was counted between two and nine times. The genes are TRBV19 and TRBJ2-5; D not resolved. V lost 2 bases and J 5 bases, leaving 9 bases between the germline ends. Germline values: CDR1 LNHDA, CDR2 SQIVND (reference sequence). The CDR3 has 13 amino acids. The CDR3 DNA sequence: TGTGCCAGTAGTATAAGTCTAGATGAGACCCAGTACTTC. Its translation: CASSISLDETQYF.

The chain joins TRBV6-1 to TRBJ2-5; the D is unclear. V lost 7 bases to trimming and J lost 2 bases, with 11 bases between them. Germline V gene lookup returns CDR1 MNHNS and CDR2 SASEGT. CDR3 length: 13 amino acids. CDR3 nucleotide sequence: TGTGCCAGCACTAACAGTCCACAAGAGACCCAGTACTTC. Translated: CASTNSPQETQYF.

The chain is built from TRBV27 and TRBJ2-7, with D perhaps being TRBD1 or TRBD2 (5 bases each). Germline values: CDR1 MNHEY, CDR2 SMNVEV (reference sequence). The V end lost 2 bases, the J end lost 3 bases, and 14 bases lay between the germline ends. The CDR3 has 15 residues. The CDR3 here is CASSLSRGPSYEQYF. DNA of the CDR3: TGTGCCAGCAGTTTAAGCCGGGGACCGAGCTACGAGCAGTACTTC.

This sequence joins TRBV27 and TRBJ2-3, with D hard to call. V lost 5 bases and J 2 bases, leaving 11 bases between the germline ends. The CDR3 sequence is 14 residues long. Germline CDR1 MNHEY, CDR2 SMNVEV (reference sequence). The chain's CDR3 is CASSPGPITDTQYF. As DNA, the CDR3 is TGTGCCAGCAGTCCAGGCCCTATCACAGATACGCAGTATTTT.

This chain connects TRBV25-1 to TRBJ1-4; tentative D call: TRBD1 (5 bases). This CDR3 has 15 amino acids. The germline CDR1 and CDR2 sequences are MGHDK and SYGVNS. V dropped 0 bases and J dropped 5 bases, with 10 bases sitting between them. DNA of the CDR3: TGTGCCAGCAGTGAATATGCGGGGGTGAATGAAAAACTGTTTTTT. This encodes CASSEYAGVNEKLFF. The full variable domain, its missing parts supplied by reference TRBV25-1 and TRBJ1-4, is EADIYQTPRYLVIGTGKKITLECSQTMGHDKMYWYQQDPGMELHLIHYSYGVNSTEKGDLSSESTVSRIRTEHFPLTLESARPSHTSQYLCASSEYAGVNEKLFFGSGTQLSVL.

The chain combines TRBV27 with TRBJ1-5, with unresolved D. The germline CDR1 and CDR2 sequences are MNHEY and SMNVEV (reference sequence). The germline V and J ends were trimmed by 0 bases and 7 bases, with 10 bases remaining between them. The CDR3 totals 14 residues. In nucleotides, the CDR3 is TGTGCCAGCAGTTTATCGAGGTTCTACCAGCCCCAGCATTTT. This encodes CASSLSRFYQPQHF.

This chain uses TRBV27 with TRBJ2-4, with D maybe TRBD1 (6 bases). The CDR3 is 17 amino acids. The germline CDR1 and CDR2 sequences are MNHEY and SMNVEV (reference sequence). The V and J ends lost 2 bases and 2 bases respectively, with 16 bases between them. The CDR3: CASSLLSQGLTKNIQYF. The CDR3 DNA sequence: TGTGCCAGCAGTTTACTCAGCCAGGGGCTAACCAAAAACATTCAGTACTTC.

The CDR3 region has the DNA TGTGCCAGCAGTTACGGGCGGGGGGACTACTACAATGAGCAGTTCTTC. This encodes CASSYGRGDYYNEQFF. This chain links TRBV6-2 or TRBV6-3 with TRBJ2-1; 8 positions agree with TRBD2. J lost 3 bases, V lost 2 bases, and 6 bases had no gene match. CDR3 length: 16 amino acids. Germline CDR1 and CDR2: MNHEY and SVGEGT.

This clonotype was detected ten times or more. The rearrangement uses TRBV7-9 and TRBJ1-2; TRBD1 matches at 12 bases. The CDR3 spans 14 residues. The germline gives CDR1 SEHNR, CDR2 FQNEAQ (reference sequence). V lost 5 bases and J lost 7; bases outside the gene matches: 5. CDR3 sequence: CASSPRDRGLGYTF. The DNA of the CDR3 is TGTGCCAGCAGCCCCCGGGACAGGGGGCTTGGCTACACCTTC.

The rearrangement links TRBV7-6 to TRBJ2-1; D gene uncertain. CDR1 is SGHVS and CDR2 is FNYEAQ in the germline V gene. This CDR3 contains 14 residues. V dropped 5 bases and J dropped 0 bases, with 8 bases sitting between them. The CDR3 nucleotides are TGTGCCAGCAGCACAGAGTTCTCCTACAATGAGCAGTTCTTC. Amino acids: CASSTEFSYNEQFF.

This clonotype was recorded a few times. The chain links TRBV6-1 to TRBJ1-2; D is unresolved. The CDR3 loop spans 16 amino acids. Germline V lookup: CDR1 MNHNS, CDR2 SASEGT. Trimming took off 3 bases at V and 4 bases at J, with 18 bases between the two ends. CDR3 protein: CASSDSVPGTLYGYTF. CDR3 DNA sequence: TGTGCCAGCAGTGATTCGGTTCCAGGAACCCTCTATGGCTACACCTTC.